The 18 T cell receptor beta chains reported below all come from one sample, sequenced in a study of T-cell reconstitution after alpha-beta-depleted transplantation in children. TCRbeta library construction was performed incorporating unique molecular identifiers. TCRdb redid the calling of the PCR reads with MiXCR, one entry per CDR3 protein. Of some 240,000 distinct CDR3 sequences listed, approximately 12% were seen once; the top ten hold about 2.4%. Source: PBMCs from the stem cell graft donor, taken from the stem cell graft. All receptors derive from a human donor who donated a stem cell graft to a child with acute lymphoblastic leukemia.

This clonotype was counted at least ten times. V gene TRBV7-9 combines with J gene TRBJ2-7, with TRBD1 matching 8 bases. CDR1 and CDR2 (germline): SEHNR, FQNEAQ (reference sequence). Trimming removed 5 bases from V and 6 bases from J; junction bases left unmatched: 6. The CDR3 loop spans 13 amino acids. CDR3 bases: TGTGCCAGCAGCCAGGGGGCCCCCGCCGAGCAGTACTTC. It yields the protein CASSQGAPAEQYF.

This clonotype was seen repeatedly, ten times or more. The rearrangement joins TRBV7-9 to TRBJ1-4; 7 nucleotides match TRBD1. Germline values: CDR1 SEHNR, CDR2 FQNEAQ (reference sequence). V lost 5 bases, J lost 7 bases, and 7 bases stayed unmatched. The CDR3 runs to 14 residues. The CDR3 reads CASSHAGQREKLFF. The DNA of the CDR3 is TGTGCCAGCAGCCACGCGGGACAGCGTGAAAAACTGTTTTTT. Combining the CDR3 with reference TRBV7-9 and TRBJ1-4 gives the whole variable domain DTGVSQNPRHKITKRGQNVTFRCDPISEHNRLYWYRQTLGQGPEFLTYFQNEAQLEKSRLLSDRFSAERPKGSFSTLEIQRTEQGDSAMYLCASSHAGQREKLFFGSGTQLSVL.

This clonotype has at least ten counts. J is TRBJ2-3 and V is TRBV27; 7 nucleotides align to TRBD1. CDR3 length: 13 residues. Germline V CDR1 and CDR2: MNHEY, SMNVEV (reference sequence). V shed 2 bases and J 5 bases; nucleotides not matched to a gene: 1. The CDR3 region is CASSLNRGDTQYF. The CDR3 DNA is TGTGCCAGCAGTTTAAACAGGGGAGATACGCAGTATTTT.

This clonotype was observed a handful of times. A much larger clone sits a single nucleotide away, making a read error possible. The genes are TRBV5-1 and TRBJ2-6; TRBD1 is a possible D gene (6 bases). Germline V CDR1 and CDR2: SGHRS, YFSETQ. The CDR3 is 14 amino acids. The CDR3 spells CASSLASGANGLTF. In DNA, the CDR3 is TGCGCCAGCAGCTTGGCGTCAGGGGCCAACGGCCTGACTTTC.

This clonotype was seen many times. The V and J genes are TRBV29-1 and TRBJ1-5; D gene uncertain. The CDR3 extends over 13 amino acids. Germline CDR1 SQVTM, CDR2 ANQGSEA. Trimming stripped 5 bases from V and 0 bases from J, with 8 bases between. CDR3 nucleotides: TGCAGCGTTTACGAAAATAGCAATCAGCCCCAGCATTTT. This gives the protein CSVYENSNQPQHF.

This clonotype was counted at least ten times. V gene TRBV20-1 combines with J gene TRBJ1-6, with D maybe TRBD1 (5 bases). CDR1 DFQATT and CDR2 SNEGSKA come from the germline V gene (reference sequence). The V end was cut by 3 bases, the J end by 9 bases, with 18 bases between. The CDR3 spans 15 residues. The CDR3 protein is CSARGVLGIASPLHF. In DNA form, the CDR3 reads TGCAGTGCTAGGGGGGTCCTGGGGATTGCTTCACCCCTCCACTTT.

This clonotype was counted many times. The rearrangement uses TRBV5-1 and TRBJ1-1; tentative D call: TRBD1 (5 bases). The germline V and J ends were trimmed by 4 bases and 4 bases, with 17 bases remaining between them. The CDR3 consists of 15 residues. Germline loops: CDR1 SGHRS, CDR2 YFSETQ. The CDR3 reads CASSPTQGWGTEAFF. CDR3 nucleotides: TGCGCCAGCAGCCCTACTCAGGGATGGGGCACTGAAGCTTTCTTT.

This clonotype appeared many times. In nucleotides, the CDR3 is TGTGCCAGCAGCGTGGACAGGGAAGGTGGCTACACCTTC. It yields the protein CASSVDREGGYTF. The chain employs TRBV7-9 and TRBJ1-2, with 8 bases that match TRBD1. Germline values: CDR1 SEHNR, CDR2 FQNEAQ (reference sequence). The CDR3 is 13 amino acids. V was clipped by 5 bases and J by 7 bases; unmatched bases: 6.

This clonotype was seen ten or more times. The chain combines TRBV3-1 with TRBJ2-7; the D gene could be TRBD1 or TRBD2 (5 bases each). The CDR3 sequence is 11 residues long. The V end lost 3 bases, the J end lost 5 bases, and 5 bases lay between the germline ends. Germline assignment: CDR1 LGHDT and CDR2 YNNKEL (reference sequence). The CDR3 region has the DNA TGTGCCAGCAGCCAGGGGGACGAGCAGTACTTC. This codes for CASSQGDEQYF.

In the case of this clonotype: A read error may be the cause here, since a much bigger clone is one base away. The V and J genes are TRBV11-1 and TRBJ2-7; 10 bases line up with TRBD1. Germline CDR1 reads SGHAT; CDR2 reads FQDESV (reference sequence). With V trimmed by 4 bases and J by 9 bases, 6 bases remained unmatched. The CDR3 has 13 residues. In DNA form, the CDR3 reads TGTGCCAGCAGCTCCGAGGACAGGGGGGGGCAGTACTTC. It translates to CASSSEDRGGQYF.

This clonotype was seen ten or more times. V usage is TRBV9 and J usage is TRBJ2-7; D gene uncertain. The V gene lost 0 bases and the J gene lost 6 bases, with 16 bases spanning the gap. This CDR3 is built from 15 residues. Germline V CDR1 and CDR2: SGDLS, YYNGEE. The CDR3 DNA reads TGTGCCAGCAGCGTAGGAGGCAGCACCATGGGCGAGCAGTACTTC. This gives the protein CASSVGGSTMGEQYF. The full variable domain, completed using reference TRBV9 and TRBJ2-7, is DSGVTQTPKHLITATGQRVTLRCSPRSGDLSVYWYQQSLDQGLQFLIQYYNGEERAKGNILERFSAQQFPDLHSELNLSSLELGDSALYFCASSVGGSTMGEQYFGPGTRLTVT.

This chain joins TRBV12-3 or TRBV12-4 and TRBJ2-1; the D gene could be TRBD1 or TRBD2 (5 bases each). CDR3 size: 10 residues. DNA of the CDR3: TGTGCGGTCGGGGACCATGAGCAGTTCTTC. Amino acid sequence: CAVGDHEQFF.

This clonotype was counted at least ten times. This CDR3 is CASSLSRGDEQYF. The CDR3 coding sequence is TGTGCCAGCAGCCTTTCGAGGGGGGACGAGCAGTACTTC. V usage is TRBV9 and J usage is TRBJ2-7; D may be TRBD1 or TRBD2 (6 bases each). Germline V lookup: CDR1 SGDLS, CDR2 YYNGEE. The ends were cut back, 4 bases at V and 5 bases at J, with 13 bases in the middle. The CDR3 length is 13 residues. Full variable domain (outside the CDR3, taken from reference TRBV9 and TRBJ2-7): DSGVTQTPKHLITATGQRVTLRCSPRSGDLSVYWYQQSLDQGLQFLIQYYNGEERAKGNILERFSAQQFPDLHSELNLSSLELGDSALYFCASSLSRGDEQYFGPGTRLTVT.

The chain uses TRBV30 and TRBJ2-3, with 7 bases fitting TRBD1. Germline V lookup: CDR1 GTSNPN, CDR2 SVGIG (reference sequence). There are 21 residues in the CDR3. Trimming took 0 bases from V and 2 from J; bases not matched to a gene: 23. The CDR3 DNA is TGTGCCTGGAGTGTACTAGGGGGACCGGGACAGAAACCGACACTCACAGATACGCAGTATTTT. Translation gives CAWSVLGGPGQKPTLTDTQYF.

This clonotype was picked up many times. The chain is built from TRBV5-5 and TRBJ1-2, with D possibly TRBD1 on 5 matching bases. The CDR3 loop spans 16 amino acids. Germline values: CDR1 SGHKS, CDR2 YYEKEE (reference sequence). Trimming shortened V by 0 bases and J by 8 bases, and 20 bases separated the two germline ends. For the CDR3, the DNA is TGTGCCAGCAGCTTGGCCGGGACGGCTGCCTCCGGGGGCTACACCTTC. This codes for CASSLAGTAASGGYTF.

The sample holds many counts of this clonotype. The CDR3 loop is CASSPFYNEQFF. For the CDR3, the DNA is TGTGCCAGCAGCCCTTTTTACAATGAGCAGTTCTTC. The chain joins TRBV6-2 or TRBV6-3 to TRBJ2-1; D is ambiguous. Germline V gene sequence: CDR1 MNHEY, CDR2 SVGEGT. Trimming removed 6 bases from V and 4 bases from J, with 7 bases in between. The CDR3 spans 12 residues.

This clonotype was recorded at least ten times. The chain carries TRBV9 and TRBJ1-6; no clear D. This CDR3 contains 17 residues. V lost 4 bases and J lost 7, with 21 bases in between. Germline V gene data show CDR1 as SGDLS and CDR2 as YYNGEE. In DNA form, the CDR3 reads TGTGCCAGCAGCCCCCGAGGTACCAGCCGGAACAATTCACCCCTCCACTTT. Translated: CASSPRGTSRNNSPLHF.

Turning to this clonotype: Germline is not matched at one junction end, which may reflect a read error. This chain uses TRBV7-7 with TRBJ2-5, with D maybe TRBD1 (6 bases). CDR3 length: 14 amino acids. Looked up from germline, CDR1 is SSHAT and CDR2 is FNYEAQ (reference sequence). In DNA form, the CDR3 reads TGTGCTAGCAGCTCGGGACAATTAGGAGGGACCCAGTACTTC. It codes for CASSSGQLGGTQYF.